This is a list of T cell receptor beta chains from one sample in a study of T cells in Graves' hyperthyroidism and ophthalmopathy. From the multiplex PCR reads, TCRdb called clonotypes with MiXCR, one entry per CDR3 protein. The repertoire consists of approximately 600,000 distinct CDR3 sequences, with about 15% occurring once and the leading ten covering roughly 5.5%. The specimen was blood. The receptor source for this set is a woman aged 25 to 39 with Graves' hyperthyroidism that later progressed to Graves' ophthalmopathy. CDR3s include the opening cysteine and the closing phenylalanine or tryptophan. D genes are given only for firm matches. Clone size is stated in some rows and not others, as once, few, many or a class when expanded.

J gene,D gene,V gene,clone size,CDR3 protein,CDR3 DNA
TRBJ2-1,TRBD2,TRBV6-5,few,CASSYSGLAGGFWASNEQFF,TGTGCCAGCAGTTACTCCGGACTAGCGGGAGGGTTCTGGGCATCCAATGAGCAGTTCTTC
TRBJ2-1,TRBD1,TRBV27,NA,CASSLGTGLYNEQFF,TGTGCCAGCAGTTTAGGGACAGGGCTTTACAATGAGCAGTTCTTC
TRBJ1-1,NA,TRBV12-5,many,CASGLVHRLWENTEAFF,TGTGCTAGTGGTTTGGTACATCGGTTGTGGGAGAACACTGAAGCTTTCTTT
TRBJ2-3,TRBD2,TRBV3-1,NA,CASSPPSGRDADTQYF,TGTGCCAGCAGCCCCCCCAGCGGGAGGGACGCAGATACGCAGTATTTT
TRBJ2-7,NA,TRBV5-1,few,CASTIMAGQTYEQYF,TGCGCCAGCACCATAATGGCCGGACAGACCTACGAGCAGTACTTC
TRBJ2-7,TRBD2,TRBV4-3,few,CASSQDWAGGAYEQYF,TGCGCCAGCAGCCAAGATTGGGCGGGAGGCGCCTACGAGCAGTACTTC
TRBJ1-5,NA,TRBV30,many,CAWSVSGVRQPQHF,TGTGCCTGGAGTGTAAGTGGGGTGCGGCAGCCCCAGCATTTT
TRBJ1-2,NA,TRBV4-3,NA,CASSQDGGDGYTF,TGCGCCAGCAGCCAAGATGGGGGGGATGGCTACACCTTC
TRBJ2-7,NA,TRBV7-9,NA,CASSPTYGAGPAYEQYF,TGTGCCAGCAGCCCTACCTATGGGGCGGGGCCAGCCTACGAGCAGTACTTC
TRBJ1-4,NA,TRBV2,NA,CASSGTVTNEKLFF,TGTGCCAGCAGTGGGACAGTCACTAATGAAAAACTGTTTTTT
TRBJ1-5,TRBD1,TRBV12-3/TRBV12-4,NA,CASSFGTGSNQPQHF,TGTGCCAGCAGTTTTGGGACAGGGAGCAATCAGCCCCAGCATTTT
TRBJ1-1,NA,TRBV28,many,CASSLSWGVRPGIPEAFF,TGTGCCAGCAGTTTAAGCTGGGGAGTTAGGCCGGGGATCCCTGAAGCTTTCTTT
TRBJ2-7,TRBD2,TRBV11-3,NA,CASSLGERLAGASYEQYF,TGTGCCAGCAGCTTAGGGGAGAGACTAGCGGGAGCCTCCTACGAGCAGTACTTC
TRBJ1-2,TRBD1,TRBV15,many,CATSRDRGQIYGYTF,TGTGCCACCAGCAGAGATCGGGGACAGATTTATGGCTACACCTTC
TRBJ2-5,TRBD2,TRBV25-1,many,CASSDSAGEPQETQYF,TGTGCCAGCAGTGATTCAGCGGGAGAACCCCAAGAGACCCAGTACTTC
TRBJ2-7,NA,TRBV12-3/TRBV12-4,many,CASSLGDGGEQYF,TGTGCCAGCAGTTTAGGCGATGGTGGGGAGCAGTACTTC
TRBJ2-1,NA,TRBV30,many,CAWSGGLYNEQFF,TGTGCCTGGAGTGGGGGGCTCTACAATGAGCAGTTCTTC
TRBJ2-3,TRBD2,TRBV28,many,CASSTSGRRSDTQYF,TGTGCCAGCAGCACAAGCGGGAGAAGGTCCGATACGCAGTATTTT
TRBJ2-7,TRBD1,TRBV10-3,NA,CAIRGTVSSYEQYF,TGTGCCATCAGGGGGACAGTGAGCTCCTACGAGCAGTACTTC
TRBJ2-7,TRBD1,TRBV7-8,many,CATRGTGPFYEQYF,TGTGCCACAAGAGGGACAGGGCCCTTCTACGAGCAGTACTTC
TRBJ2-1,NA,TRBV29-1,many,CSVEKASSYNEQFF,TGCAGCGTTGAAAAAGCGAGCTCCTACAATGAGCAGTTCTTC
TRBJ1-2,TRBD1,TRBV18,many,CASSRRTSGTANYGYTF,TGTGCCAGCTCACGACGAACCTCCGGGACAGCTAACTATGGCTACACCTTC
TRBJ2-1,TRBD1,TRBV5-6,many,CASSSWDRAPYNEQFF,TGTGCCAGCAGCTCCTGGGACAGGGCTCCTTACAATGAGCAGTTCTTC
TRBJ1-2,TRBD1,TRBV20-1,many,CSAAGGTNYGYTF,TGCAGTGCTGCAGGGGGAACCAACTATGGCTACACCTTC
TRBJ1-1,NA,TRBV28,many,CASTSGVTEAFF,TGTGCCAGCACCTCCGGAGTGACTGAAGCTTTCTTT
TRBJ2-5,NA,TRBV30,many,CAWSVGGETQYF,TGTGCCTGGAGTGTTGGGGGAGAGACCCAGTACTTC
TRBJ2-7,NA,TRBV25-1,many,CASSGDFNQGRAGASYEQYF,TGTGCCAGCAGTGGAGACTTCAATCAGGGTAGGGCCGGGGCGAGCTACGAGCAGTACTTC
TRBJ2-5,NA,TRBV5-1,NA,CASSLGGGPDQETQYF,TGCGCCAGCAGCTTGGGAGGAGGCCCGGACCAAGAGACCCAGTACTTC
TRBJ1-1,NA,TRBV12-5,many,CASVRGKITEAFF,TGTGCTAGTGTAAGGGGAAAGATCACTGAAGCTTTCTTT
TRBJ2-1,TRBD1,TRBV6-4,NA,CASSRQGNPGLYNEQFF,TGTGCCAGCAGTCGACAGGGTAATCCAGGCCTCTACAATGAGCAGTTCTTC
TRBJ2-2,NA,TRBV11-2,many,CASSFRTDTGELFF,TGTGCCAGCAGCTTCAGGACAGACACCGGGGAGCTGTTTTTT
TRBJ2-2,NA,TRBV7-8,NA,CASSLGGQTNTGELFF,TGTGCCAGCAGCTTAGGGGGTCAGACGAACACCGGGGAGCTGTTTTTT
TRBJ1-1,NA,TRBV28,many,CASSKENTEAFF,TGTGCCAGCAGTAAAGAGAACACTGAAGCTTTCTTT
TRBJ1-6,TRBD1,TRBV30,many,CAWTRDRANSPLHF,TGTGCCTGGACACGGGACAGAGCCAATTCACCCCTCCACTTT
TRBJ2-1,TRBD2,TRBV4-2,NA,CASSQDQAGYGVNEQFF,TGTGCCAGCAGCCAAGATCAAGCGGGATATGGGGTCAATGAGCAGTTCTTC
TRBJ2-2,NA,TRBV7-2,few,CASSSDRRGGELFF,TGTGCCAGCAGCTCCGACAGACGGGGCGGGGAGCTGTTTTTT
TRBJ2-2,TRBD1,TRBV5-5,many,CASSADRGGNGELFF,TGTGCCAGCAGCGCGGACAGGGGAGGGAACGGGGAGCTGTTTTTT
TRBJ2-3,TRBD2,TRBV24-1,few,CATSTTSGSSDTQYF,TGTGCCACCAGTACGACTAGCGGGAGCTCAGATACGCAGTATTTT
TRBJ2-6,NA,TRBV14,few,CASSQALFTGSSSGANVLTF,TGTGCCAGCAGCCAAGCGCTGTTCACAGGATCCTCCTCTGGGGCCAACGTCCTGACTTTC
TRBJ2-3,TRBD1,TRBV20-1,many,CSAGDRGPSDTQYF,TGCAGTGCTGGGGACAGGGGGCCCTCAGATACGCAGTATTTT
TRBJ2-1,TRBD2,TRBV20-1,NA,CSAIRTSGRAGGDEQFF,TGCAGTGCTATTCGGACTAGCGGGAGGGCCGGGGGGGATGAGCAGTTCTTC
TRBJ2-3,TRBD2,TRBV20-1,many,CSARDYLAEDTQYF,TGCAGTGCTAGAGATTACCTAGCGGAAGATACGCAGTATTTT
TRBJ2-1,TRBD2,TRBV11-3,many,CASSRTVGSGVGNEQFF,TGTGCCAGCAGCCGGACCGTGGGTAGCGGGGTGGGGAATGAGCAGTTCTTC
TRBJ2-1,NA,TRBV27,few,CASSWGLAYNEQFF,TGTGCCAGCAGTTGGGGGCTGGCCTACAATGAGCAGTTCTTC
TRBJ2-7,TRBD1,TRBV2,NA,CASTRTGLSYEQYF,TGTGCCAGCACTAGGACAGGGTTGAGCTACGAGCAGTACTTC
TRBJ2-1,TRBD2,TRBV20-1,NA,CSAPFAGVPFF,TGCAGTGCCCCCTTCGCGGGAGTCCCGTTCTTC